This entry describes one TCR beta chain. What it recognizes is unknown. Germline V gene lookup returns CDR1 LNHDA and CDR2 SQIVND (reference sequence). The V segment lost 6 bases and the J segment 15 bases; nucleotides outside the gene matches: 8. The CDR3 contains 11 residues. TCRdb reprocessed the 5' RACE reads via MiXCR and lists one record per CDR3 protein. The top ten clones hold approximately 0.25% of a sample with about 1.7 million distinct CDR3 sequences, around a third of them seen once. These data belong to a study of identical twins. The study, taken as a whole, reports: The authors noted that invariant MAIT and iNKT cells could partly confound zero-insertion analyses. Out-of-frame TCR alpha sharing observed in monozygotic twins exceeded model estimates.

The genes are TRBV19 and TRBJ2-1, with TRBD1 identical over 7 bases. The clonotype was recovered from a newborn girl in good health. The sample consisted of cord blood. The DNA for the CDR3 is TGTGCCAGTAGGAATACCGGGACAGCGTTCTTC. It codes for CASRNTGTAFF.